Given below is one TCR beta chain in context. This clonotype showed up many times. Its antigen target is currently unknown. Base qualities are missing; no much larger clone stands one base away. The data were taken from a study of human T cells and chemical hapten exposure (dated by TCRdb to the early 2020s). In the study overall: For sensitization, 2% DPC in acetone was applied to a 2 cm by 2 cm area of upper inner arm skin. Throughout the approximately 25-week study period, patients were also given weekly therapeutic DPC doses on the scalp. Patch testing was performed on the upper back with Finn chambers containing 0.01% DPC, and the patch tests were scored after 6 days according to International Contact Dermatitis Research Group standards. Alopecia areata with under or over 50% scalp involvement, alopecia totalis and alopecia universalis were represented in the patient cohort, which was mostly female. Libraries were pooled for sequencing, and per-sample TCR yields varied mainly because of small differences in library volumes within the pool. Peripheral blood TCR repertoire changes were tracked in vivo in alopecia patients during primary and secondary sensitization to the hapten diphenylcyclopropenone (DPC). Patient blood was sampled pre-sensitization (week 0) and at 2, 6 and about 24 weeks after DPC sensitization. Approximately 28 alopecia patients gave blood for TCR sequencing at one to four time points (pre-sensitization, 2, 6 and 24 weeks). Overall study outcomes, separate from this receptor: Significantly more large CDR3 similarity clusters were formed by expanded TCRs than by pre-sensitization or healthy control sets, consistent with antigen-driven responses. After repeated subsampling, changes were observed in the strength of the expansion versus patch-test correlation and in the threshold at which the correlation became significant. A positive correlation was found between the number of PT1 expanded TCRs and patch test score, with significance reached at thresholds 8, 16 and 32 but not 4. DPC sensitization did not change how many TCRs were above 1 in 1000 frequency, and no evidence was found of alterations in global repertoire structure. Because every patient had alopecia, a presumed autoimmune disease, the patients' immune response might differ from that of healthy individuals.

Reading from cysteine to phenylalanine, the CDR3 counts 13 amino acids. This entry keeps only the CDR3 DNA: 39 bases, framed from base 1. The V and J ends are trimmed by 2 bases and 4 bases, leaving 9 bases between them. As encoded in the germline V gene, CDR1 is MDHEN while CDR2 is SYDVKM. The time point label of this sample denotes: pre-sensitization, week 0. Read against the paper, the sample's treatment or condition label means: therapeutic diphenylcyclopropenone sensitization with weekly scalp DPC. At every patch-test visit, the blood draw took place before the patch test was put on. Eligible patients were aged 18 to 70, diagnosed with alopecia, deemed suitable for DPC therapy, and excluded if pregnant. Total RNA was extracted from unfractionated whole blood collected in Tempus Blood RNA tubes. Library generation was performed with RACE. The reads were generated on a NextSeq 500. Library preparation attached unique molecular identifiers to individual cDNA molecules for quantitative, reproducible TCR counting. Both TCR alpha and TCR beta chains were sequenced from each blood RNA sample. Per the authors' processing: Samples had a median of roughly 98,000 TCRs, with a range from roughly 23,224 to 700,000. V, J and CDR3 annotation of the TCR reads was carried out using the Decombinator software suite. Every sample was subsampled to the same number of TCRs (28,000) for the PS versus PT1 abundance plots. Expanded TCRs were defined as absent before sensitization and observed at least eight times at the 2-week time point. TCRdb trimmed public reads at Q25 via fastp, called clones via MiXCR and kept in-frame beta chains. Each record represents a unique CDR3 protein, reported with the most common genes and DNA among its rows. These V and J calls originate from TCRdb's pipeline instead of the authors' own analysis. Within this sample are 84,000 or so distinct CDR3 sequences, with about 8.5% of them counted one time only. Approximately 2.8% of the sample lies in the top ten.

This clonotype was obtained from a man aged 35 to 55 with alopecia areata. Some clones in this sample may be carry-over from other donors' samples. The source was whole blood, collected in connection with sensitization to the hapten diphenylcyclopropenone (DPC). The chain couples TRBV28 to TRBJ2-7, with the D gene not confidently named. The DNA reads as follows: TGTGCCAGCAGTTTAGGGCAGCGATACGAGCAGTACTTC. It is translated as CASSLGQRYEQYF.